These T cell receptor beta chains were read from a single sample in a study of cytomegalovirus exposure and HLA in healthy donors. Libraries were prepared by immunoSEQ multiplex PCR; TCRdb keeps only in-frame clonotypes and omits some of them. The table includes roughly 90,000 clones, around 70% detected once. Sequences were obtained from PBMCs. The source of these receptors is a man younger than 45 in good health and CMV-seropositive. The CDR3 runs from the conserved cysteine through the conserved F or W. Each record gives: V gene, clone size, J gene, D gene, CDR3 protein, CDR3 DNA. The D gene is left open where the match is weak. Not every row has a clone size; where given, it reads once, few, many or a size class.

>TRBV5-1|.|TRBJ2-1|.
CASSSQLVEQFF
TGCGCCAGCAGCTCACAGTTAGTTGAGCAGTTCTTC
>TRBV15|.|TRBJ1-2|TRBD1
CATSRGGTVNYGYTF
TGTGCCACCAGCAGAGGAGGGACAGTTAACTATGGCTACACCTTC
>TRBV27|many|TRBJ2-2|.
CASSLRPGGIFAGELFF
TGTGCCAGCAGCCTTAGGCCGGGCGGGATATTCGCCGGGGAGCTGTTTTTT
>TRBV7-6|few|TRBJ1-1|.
CASSLDPGRFAFF
TGTGCCAGCAGCTTAGATCCGGGTCGGTTTGCTTTCTTT
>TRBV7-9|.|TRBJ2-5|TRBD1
CASSNSPGQGFGETQYF
TGTGCCAGCAGCAACTCACCGGGACAGGGGTTTGGAGAGACCCAGTACTTC
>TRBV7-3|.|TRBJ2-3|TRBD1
CASSGPGQGQYF
TGTGCCAGCAGCGGACCGGGACAGGGTCAGTATTTT
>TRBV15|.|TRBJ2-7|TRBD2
CATSRGGGNPYEQYF
TGTGCCACCAGCAGAGGGGGAGGGAATCCCTACGAGCAGTACTTC
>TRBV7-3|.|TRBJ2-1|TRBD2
CASSLTPSGSPENEQFF
TGTGCCAGCAGCTTAACGCCTAGCGGGAGTCCCGAGAATGAGCAGTTCTTC
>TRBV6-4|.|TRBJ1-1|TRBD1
CASNTRDRQPGTEAFF
TGTGCCAGCAACACCCGGGACAGGCAGCCGGGCACTGAAGCTTTCTTT
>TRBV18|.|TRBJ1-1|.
CASSRGGGSTEAFF
TGTGCCAGCTCACGGGGTGGCGGGAGCACTGAAGCTTTCTTT
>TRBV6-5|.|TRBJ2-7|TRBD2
CASSFMTSPYEQYF
TGTGCCAGCAGTTTCATGACTAGCCCCTACGAGCAGTACTTC
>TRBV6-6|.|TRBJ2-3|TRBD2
CASKETSGRGTDTQYF
TGTGCCAGCAAAGAGACTAGCGGGAGGGGCACAGATACGCAGTATTTT
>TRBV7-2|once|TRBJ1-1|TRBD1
CASSLARQGNRGAFF
TGTGCCAGCAGCTTAGCGCGACAGGGTAATAGAGGGGCTTTCTTT
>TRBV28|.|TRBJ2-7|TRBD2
CASSLAGLYEQYF
TGTGCCAGCAGCTTAGCGGGCCTTTACGAGCAGTACTTC
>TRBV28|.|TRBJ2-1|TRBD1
CASSPRPGQGANNEQFF
TGTGCCAGCAGTCCGAGACCGGGACAGGGGGCGAACAATGAGCAGTTCTTC
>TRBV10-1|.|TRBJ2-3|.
CALPSRRGTDTQYF
TGCGCCTTGCCGAGCCGGAGGGGAACAGATACGCAGTATTTT
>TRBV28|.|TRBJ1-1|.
CASQLPGVNTEAFF
TGTGCCAGCCAACTGCCGGGGGTGAACACTGAAGCTTTCTTT
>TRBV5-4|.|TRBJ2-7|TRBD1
CASSAGQGITYEQYF
TGTGCCAGCAGCGCAGGACAGGGGATAACCTACGAGCAGTACTTC
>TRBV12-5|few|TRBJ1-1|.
CASGLLIMKSMNTEAFF
TGTGCTAGTGGTTTGCTAATCATGAAAAGCATGAACACTGAAGCTTTCTTT
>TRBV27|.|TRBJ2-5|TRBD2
CASSSVTLAGDIETQYF
TGTGCCAGCAGTTCGGTTACTCTAGCGGGAGATATAGAGACCCAGTACTTC
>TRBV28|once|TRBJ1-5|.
CASTLGEGNQPQNF
TGTGCCAGCACCCTCGGGGAGGGCAATCAGCCCCAGAATTTT
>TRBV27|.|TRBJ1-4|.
CASSLGHRNEKLFF
TGTGCCAGCAGTTTAGGACACAGAAATGAAAAACTGTTTTTT
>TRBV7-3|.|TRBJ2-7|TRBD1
CASSLTGQGDEQYF
TGTGCCAGCAGCTTAACGGGACAGGGCGACGAGCAGTACTTC
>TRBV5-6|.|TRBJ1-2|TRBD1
CASNRQGSSGYTF
TGTGCCAGCAACAGACAGGGGAGCTCTGGCTACACCTTC
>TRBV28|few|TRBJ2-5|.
CASSSRTPGGVETQYF
TGTGCCAGCAGTTCCAGGACCCCAGGCGGGGTGGAGACCCAGTACTTC